This TCR beta chain was found in a study of T cell changes during pregnancy in multiple sclerosis. CDR1 and CDR2 (germline): SGHDN, FVKESK. V dropped 0 bases and J dropped 3 bases, with 9 bases sitting between them. The length of the CDR3 is 14 residues. The method was immunoSEQ multiplex PCR; TCRdb's version includes in-frame clones alone and lacks a portion of them. The sample shows fewer than 110,000 clones, 91% of them seen only once. The V call is TRBV14, the J call TRBJ2-7; D call uncertain. The receptor was derived from a female donor with multiple sclerosis, enrolled in a pregnancy study. The source was peripheral blood, collected in the second trimester of pregnancy. Here the CDR3 reads CASSQEGSFYEQYF. Written as DNA, the CDR3 is TGTGCCAGCAGCCAAGAGGGTAGCTTCTACGAGCAGTACTTC.